A selection of T cell receptor beta chains follows, all from one sample in a study of blood T cells in healthy people across ages. TCRdb ran MiXCR on the 5' RACE reads and lists one entry per CDR3 protein. This sample has under 1,000,000 distinct CDR3 sequences, with under 40% found just once. The sequenced material came from blood. The source of these receptors is a man between 18 and 29 years old in good health. Both conserved end residues are part of each CDR3. The order of the fields is J gene, clone size, V gene, D gene, CDR3 protein, CDR3 DNA. The D gene is left open where the match is weak. Expanded clones get a size class; other rows say once, few or many, or leave the size out.

>TRBJ1-2|few|TRBV29-1|-
CSDPRGHYGYTF
TGCAGCGATCCCAGGGGCCACTATGGCTACACCTTC
>TRBJ1-1|-|TRBV25-1|-
CASSEGGRIMNTEAFF
TGTGCCAGCAGTGAAGGGGGTAGAATCATGAACACTGAAGCTTTCTTT
>TRBJ2-7|-|TRBV29-1|-
CSVEGGRVDEQYF
TGCAGCGTTGAGGGGGGCAGGGTGGATGAGCAGTACTTC
>TRBJ2-5|-|TRBV28|TRBD1
CASTPGQAKGEQYF
TGTGCCAGCACCCCGGGACAGGCAAAGGGTGAGCAGTACTTC
>TRBJ2-7|-|TRBV5-1|-
CASSLGAGEYEQYF
TGCGCCAGCAGCTTGGGAGCAGGGGAGTACGAGCAGTACTTC
>TRBJ2-1|few|TRBV27|TRBD2
CASSPRGSGGAGRWNEQFF
TGTGCCAGCAGTCCCCGGGGTAGCGGGGGGGCCGGGAGATGGAATGAGCAGTTCTTC
>TRBJ1-2|-|TRBV29-1|-
CSVEEFGGSYGYTF
TGCAGCGTTGAAGAGTTTGGCGGTTCCTATGGCTACACCTTC
>TRBJ1-2|-|TRBV2|-
CASKVRSLLSDGYTF
TGTGCCAGCAAGGTGAGGAGTCTACTCTCGGATGGCTACACCTTC
>TRBJ2-1|few|TRBV5-5|-
CASILDPNEQFF
TGTGCCAGCATACTAGATCCCAATGAGCAGTTCTTC
>TRBJ2-1|-|TRBV7-2|TRBD1
CASSLDTGTGGIEQFF
TGTGCCAGCAGCTTAGATACCGGGACAGGGGGCATTGAGCAGTTCTTC
>TRBJ2-7|few|TRBV29-1|TRBD1
CSAAGQGYEQYF
TGCAGCGCCGCGGGACAGGGGTACGAGCAGTACTTC
>TRBJ1-1|few|TRBV19|-
CASSTEGREVSTEAFF
TGTGCCAGTAGTACGGAGGGCCGAGAGGTAAGCACTGAAGCTTTCTTT
>TRBJ1-1|-|TRBV7-9|-
CANESPTGETEAFF
TGTGCCAACGAATCCCCGACGGGGGAAACTGAAGCTTTCTTT
>TRBJ2-7|-|TRBV3-1|-
CASSQEELPKKSGSYEQYF
TGTGCCAGCAGCCAAGAAGAGTTACCCAAGAAGAGTGGGAGCTACGAGCAGTACTTC
>TRBJ2-7|-|TRBV7-2|TRBD2
CASSLAGGHEQYF
TGTGCCAGCAGTTTAGCGGGAGGACATGAGCAGTACTTC
>TRBJ1-1|-|TRBV9|-
CASATGGMNTEAFF
TGTGCCAGCGCCACCGGGGGCATGAACACTGAAGCTTTCTTT
>TRBJ1-1|once|TRBV20-1|-
CSAEPGGVNTEAFF
TGCAGTGCCGAACCGGGGGGTGTGAACACTGAAGCTTTCTTT
>TRBJ1-2|-|TRBV5-1|-
CASSVAVRNYGYTF
TGCGCCAGCAGCGTGGCAGTGCGTAACTATGGCTACACCTTC
>TRBJ2-3|-|TRBV20-1|-
CSADKSGSTDTQYF
TGCAGTGCCGATAAGTCGGGGAGCACAGATACGCAGTATTTT
>TRBJ2-1|-|TRBV2|-
CASKGNSLEQFF
TGTGCCAGCAAAGGGAACTCTCTTGAGCAGTTCTTC
>TRBJ2-7|once|TRBV2|-
CASSEIKEPAIYEQYF
TGTGCCAGCAGTGAGATAAAGGAACCGGCAATCTACGAGCAGTACTTC
>TRBJ2-7|-|TRBV12-3/TRBV12-4|-
CASSFKTAGNEQYF
TGTGCCAGCAGTTTCAAGACTGCGGGCAATGAGCAGTACTTC
>TRBJ2-3|-|TRBV7-2|-
CASSSAGAKDTQYF
TGTGCCAGCAGCTCCGCAGGGGCGAAAGATACGCAGTATTTT
>TRBJ2-1|few|TRBV7-6|TRBD2
CASSPKRLAGRGNEQFF
TGTGCCAGCAGCCCCAAACGGCTAGCGGGCCGAGGGAATGAGCAGTTCTTC
>TRBJ2-3|-|TRBV20-1|-
CSASRGNLDTQYF
TGCAGTGCTAGCCGCGGCAACTTGGATACGCAGTATTTT
>TRBJ2-3|few|TRBV7-2|TRBD2
CASSSGGRSDTQYF
TGTGCCAGCAGCTCGGGGGGGCGTTCAGATACGCAGTATTTT
>TRBJ2-2|-|TRBV15|-
CATSRSAGGELFF
TGTGCCACCAGTAGATCCGCGGGTGGGGAGCTGTTTTTT
>TRBJ2-1|-|TRBV7-9|TRBD2
CASSQGRGGEQFF
TGTGCCAGCAGCCAGGGACGGGGGGGTGAGCAGTTCTTC
>TRBJ2-2|-|TRBV6-1|-
CASSEGGVTGELFF
TGTGCCAGCAGTGAAGGCGGGGTCACCGGGGAGCTGTTTTTT